In its sample, the clone carrying this T cell receptor (beta chain) was seen many times. The antigen is undetermined. TCR beta CDR3 region amplification was performed from RNA transcripts. The HTBI primer set served for first-round RT-PCR of the TCR CDR3. TCRdb re-analysed the multiplex PCR reads in MiXCR, keeping a single row per CDR3 protein. The sample yields about 290,000 distinct CDR3 sequences, roughly 13% seen once. The data derive from a study of T cells in Graves' hyperthyroidism and ophthalmopathy. Study findings and constraints: Blood samples included most of the expanded thyroid clonotypes exceeding 0.001.

Germline V gives CDR1 SGHRS, CDR2 YFSETQ. Between the trimmed V and J ends, which lost 3 bases and 4 bases, there was a span of 19 bases. The CDR3 is 16 residues long. Uncontrolled infection, other autoimmune disease, pregnancy or lactation excluded patients. Every diagnosis used clinical symptoms, serum thyroxine and TRAb, thyroid ultrasound and orbital computed tomography. The TCR sequence derives from a middle-aged woman with Graves' hyperthyroidism. The rearrangement links TRBV5-1 to TRBJ1-2; a weak D match, TRBD1 (6 bases). The sequencing sample was made of blood. The chain's CDR3 is CASSSPAGGQAYGYTF. CDR3 DNA: TGCGCCAGCAGCTCACCCGCGGGGGGGCAGGCCTATGGCTACACCTTC.